Included here is one T cell receptor (beta chain) sequence, with context. The source of the sample is a study of blood T cell repertoires in COVID-19. Whole-study context: Italy, Spain and the United States were the sources of the convalescent and acute COVID-19 samples. Sources were T cells, B-cell-depleted T cells, or PBMCs; the material itself was cDNA or gDNA.

Authors' data handling: Using reference gene primer amplification, nucleated cell counts were estimated. The data were produced by immunoSEQ multiplex PCR, yet TCRdb's version contains in-frame clones alone and is incomplete. V and J calls plus clone size are reproduced from that table; the DNA served to infer D and trimming. The sample has under 100,000 clones, 90% seen once. This CDR3 is built from 14 residues. With 4 bases clipped from V and 6 bases from J, the junction kept 5 bases outside the gene matches. Germline V gene lookup returns CDR1 MNHEY and CDR2 SMNVEV (reference sequence). This receptor was obtained from a man aged 45 to 65 with acute or convalescent COVID-19. The source material was peripheral blood. V and J are TRBV27 and TRBJ2-3; 9 bases map to TRBD1. CDR3 DNA: TGTGCCAGCAGTTCGGGACAGGGAGGGGATACGCAGTATTTT. Its protein is CASSSGQGGDTQYF.